Listed here is a single T cell receptor (beta chain). The antigen is not known. This sample is drawn from a study of beta chain features in type 1 diabetes. The wider study: Age, gender and cell yields were similar between patients and healthy donors. General study findings and limits: Shortening of TCRB CDR3s, moderate but significant, appeared in all four CD4+ subsets of Type 1 diabetes patients. VDJ junctions from patients with type 1 diabetes contained fewer insertions and more deletions.

Sequencing targeted expressed TCRB transcripts, as all isolated RNA had been reverse transcribed. The read count averaged roughly 4 million across naive, central memory and regulatory T cell samples. The protocol was immunoSEQ multiplex PCR, while the TCRdb copy is restricted to in-frame clones and leaves out a portion. The data show some 700,000 clones, with around 15% seen just once and approximately 0.02% held by the top ten. The V end was cut by 1 base, the J end by 4 bases, with 3 bases between. The CDR3 totals 12 residues. CDR1 MGHRA and CDR2 YSYEKL come from the germline V gene. The sequencing sample was made of naive CD4+ T cells from blood. This sequence originates from a man younger than 35 with type 1 diabetes. The V gene is TRBV4-1, the J gene TRBJ2-3; D is unclear. The CDR3 here is CASSQASDTQYF. The CDR3 region has the DNA TGCGCCAGCAGCCAAGCCTCAGATACGCAGTATTTT.